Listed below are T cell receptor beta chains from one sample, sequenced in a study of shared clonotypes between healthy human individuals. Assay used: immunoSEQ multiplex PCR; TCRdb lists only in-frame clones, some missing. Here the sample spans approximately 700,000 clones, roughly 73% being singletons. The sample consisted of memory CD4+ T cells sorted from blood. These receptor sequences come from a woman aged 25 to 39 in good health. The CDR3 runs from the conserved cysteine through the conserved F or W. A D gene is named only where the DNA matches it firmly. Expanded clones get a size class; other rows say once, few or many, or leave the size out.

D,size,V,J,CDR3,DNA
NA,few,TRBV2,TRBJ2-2,CASSAESTGELFF,TGTGCCAGCAGTGCGGAATCCACCGGGGAGCTGTTTTTT
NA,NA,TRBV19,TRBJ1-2,CASSIRDGAPDGYTF,TGTGCCAGTAGTATAAGGGACGGAGCCCCAGATGGCTACACCTTC
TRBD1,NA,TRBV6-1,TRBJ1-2,CASSEGGQSLLYGYTF,TGTGCCAGCAGTGAAGGGGGACAGTCTCTTCTCTACGGCTACACCTTC
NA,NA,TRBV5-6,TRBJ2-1,CASRLVGRYNEQFF,TGTGCCAGCAGACTGGTTGGCAGATACAATGAGCAGTTCTTC
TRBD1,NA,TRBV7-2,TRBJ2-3,CASSLASGRGQDTQYF,TGTGCCAGCAGCTTAGCGTCGGGCAGGGGGCAAGATACGCAGTATTTT
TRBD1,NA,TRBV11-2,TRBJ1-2,CASSQDRNYGYTF,TGTGCCAGCAGCCAGGACAGGAACTATGGCTACACCTTC
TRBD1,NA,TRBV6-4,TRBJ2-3,CASRAPGGDTQYF,TGTGCCAGCAGGGCCCCAGGGGGAGATACGCAGTATTTT
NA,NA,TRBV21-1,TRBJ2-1,CASIKSSRACEQFF,TGTGCCAGCATCAAATCGTCCCGGGCTTGTGAGCAGTTCTTC
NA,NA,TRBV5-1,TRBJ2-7,CASSPEGPYEQYF,TGCGCCAGCAGCCCGGAGGGCCCCTACGAGCAGTACTTC
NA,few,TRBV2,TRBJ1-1,CASSVDGPEAFF,TGTGCCAGCAGTGTGGACGGCCCTGAAGCTTTCTTT
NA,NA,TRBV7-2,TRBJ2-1,CASSHFSTYNEQFF,TGTGCCAGCAGCCACTTTAGCACGTACAATGAGCAGTTCTTC
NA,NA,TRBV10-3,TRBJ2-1,CAISATDYNEQFF,TGTGCCATCAGTGCCACTGATTACAATGAGCAGTTCTTC
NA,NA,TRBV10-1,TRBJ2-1,CASSESGSYNEQFF,TGCGCCAGCAGTGAGTCGGGGTCCTACAATGAGCAGTTCTTC
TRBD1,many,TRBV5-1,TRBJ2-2,CASSSDRITGELFF,TGCGCCAGCAGCTCGGACAGGATCACCGGGGAGCTGTTTTTT
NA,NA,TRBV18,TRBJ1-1,CASSPRVWTEAFF,TGTGCCAGCTCACCACGGGTCTGGACTGAAGCTTTCTTT
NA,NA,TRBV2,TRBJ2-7,CASTDRRYEQYF,TGTGCCAGCACCGACAGGAGATACGAGCAGTACTTC
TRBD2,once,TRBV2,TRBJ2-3,CASHRLAGADTQYF,TGTGCCAGCCACAGGTTAGCGGGAGCCGATACGCAGTATTTT
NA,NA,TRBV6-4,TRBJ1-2,CASSDSVLANYGYTF,TGTGCCAGCAGTGACTCGGTCCTAGCTAACTATGGCTACACCTTC
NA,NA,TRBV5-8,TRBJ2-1,CASERGRGYNEQFF,TGTGCCAGCGAGAGGGGGAGAGGGTACAATGAGCAGTTCTTC
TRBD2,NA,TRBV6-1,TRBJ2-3,CASSALGGSGFTDTQYF,TGTGCCAGCAGTGCCCTAGGTGGTAGCGGGTTCACAGATACGCAGTATTTT
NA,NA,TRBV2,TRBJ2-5,CASPLGGLQETQYF,TGTGCCAGCCCCCTAGGGGGGCTCCAGGAGACCCAGTACTTC
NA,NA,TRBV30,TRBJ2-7,CAWSRGREQYF,TGTGCCTGGAGTCGGGGGCGCGAGCAGTACTTC
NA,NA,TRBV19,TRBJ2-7,CASSIVLDSYEQYF,TGTGCCAGTAGTATAGTGCTGGACTCCTACGAGCAGTACTTC
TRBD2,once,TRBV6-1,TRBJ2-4,CASSEAGGRDIQYF,TGTGCCAGCAGTGAAGCGGGCGGGAGGGACATTCAGTACTTC
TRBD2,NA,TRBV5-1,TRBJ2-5,CASSLVGTSSQETQYF,TGCGCCAGCAGCTTGGTTGGGACTAGCAGCCAAGAGACCCAGTACTTC
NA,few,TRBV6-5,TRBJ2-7,CATRGDRPPYEQYF,TGTGCCACCAGGGGCGATCGCCCTCCCTACGAGCAGTACTTC
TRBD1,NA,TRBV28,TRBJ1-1,CASRGYRGRGEAFF,TGTGCCAGCAGAGGATACAGGGGACGGGGTGAAGCTTTCTTT
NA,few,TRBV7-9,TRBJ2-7,CASSLRRGDEQYF,TGTGCCAGCAGCTTGAGGAGAGGGGACGAGCAGTACTTC
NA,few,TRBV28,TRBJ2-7,CASTSILGNGYYEQYF,TGTGCCAGCACCTCCATTCTGGGAAATGGCTACTACGAGCAGTACTTC
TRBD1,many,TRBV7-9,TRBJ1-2,CASSPGTALSYTF,TGTGCCAGCAGCCCCGGGACAGCCCTGAGCTACACCTTC
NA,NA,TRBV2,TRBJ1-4,CASSEGRTFEKLFF,TGTGCCAGCAGTGAAGGCCGGACGTTTGAAAAACTGTTTTTT
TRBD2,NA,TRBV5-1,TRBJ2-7,CASSLAGSGNSGEQYF,TGCGCCAGCAGCTTGGCCGGGAGCGGGAATTCGGGAGAGCAGTACTTC
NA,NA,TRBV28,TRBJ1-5,CASSLWALNQPQHF,TGTGCCAGCAGTTTATGGGCCCTCAATCAGCCCCAGCATTTT
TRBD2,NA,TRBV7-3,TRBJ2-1,CASSSSGDHSYNEQFF,TGTGCCAGCAGCAGCAGCGGGGATCATTCCTACAATGAGCAGTTCTTC
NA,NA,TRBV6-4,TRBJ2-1,CASSPGSSYNEQFF,TGTGCCAGCAGTCCGGGCAGCTCCTACAATGAGCAGTTCTTC
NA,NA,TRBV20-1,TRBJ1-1,CSARSGTEAFF,TGCAGTGCTAGATCGGGCACTGAAGCTTTCTTT
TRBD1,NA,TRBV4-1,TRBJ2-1,CASSHRQGPSYNEQFF,TGCGCCAGCAGCCACAGACAGGGACCCTCCTACAATGAGCAGTTCTTC